This T cell receptor beta chain is from a study of T cell responses to AZD1222 COVID-19 vaccine. TCRdb's table, derived via immunoSEQ multiplex PCR, lists solely in-frame clones and lacks some. The table shows 100,000 to 150,000 clones, with 75% to 95% occurring only once. The CDR3 runs 13 residues. Germline CDR1 and CDR2: LNHDA and SQIVND (reference sequence). V gave up 5 bases and J gave up 9 bases; unmatched junction bases: 9. Concerning this clone itself: Antigen specificity is unknown.

Points from the study as a whole: Researchers took repertoire samples only after the peak T cell response had come. White British ancestry dominated among donors, who included more females, and clonal diversity was possibly underestimated.

Sequenced material: peripheral blood, taken on day 0 of AZD1222 vaccination. The clonotype comes from an adult in good health. This chain connects TRBV19 to TRBJ2-7; the match to TRBD1 covers 8 bases. The CDR3 reads CASSADRARGQYF. For the CDR3, the DNA is TGTGCCAGTAGTGCGGACAGGGCACGGGGGCAGTACTTC.